Shown below are 25 T cell receptor beta chains from a single sample sequenced in a study of T cell responses to AZD1222 COVID-19 vaccine. The table came from immunoSEQ multiplex PCR; TCRdb's copy has only in-frame clones and leaves some out. This table holds 100,000 to 150,000 clones, around 87% found once. This specimen was peripheral blood, taken on day 0 of AZD1222 vaccination. The receptors derive from an adult in good health.

This rearrangement joins TRBV11-2 to TRBJ1-1; no clear D gene. The V end was cut by 5 bases, the J end by 5 bases, with 12 bases between. Germline-derived CDR1 and CDR2 are SGHAT and FQNNGV. The CDR3 covers 13 residues. The CDR3, as DNA: TGTGCCAGCAGCGCGTCCGGGCGGACTGAAGCTTTCTTT. Amino acid sequence: CASSASGRTEAFF. Full variable domain (rest looked up from reference TRBV11-2 and TRBJ1-1): EAGVAQSPRYKIIEKRQSVAFWCNPISGHATLYWYQQILGQGPKLLIQFQNNGVVDDSQLPKDRFSAERLKGVDSTLKIQPAKLEDSAVYLCASSASGRTEAFFGQGTRLTVV.

This rearrangement joins TRBV7-2 to TRBJ2-7, with 9 nucleotides matching TRBD1. Trimming at V came to 7 bases and at J to 6 bases, leaving 7 bases not matched to a gene. The CDR3 sequence is 13 residues long. Per germline, CDR1 SGHTA and CDR2 FQGNSA. CDR3 sequence reads: CASTVDRGGEQYF. The CDR3 nucleotides are TGTGCCAGCACCGTGGACAGGGGAGGCGAGCAGTACTTC.

The V gene is TRBV2, the J gene TRBJ2-5, with D unclear. Trimming removed 8 bases from V and 3 bases from J, with 7 bases in between. This CDR3 region has 11 residues. Germline V gene data show CDR1 as SNHLY and CDR2 as FYNNEI. CDR3 coding DNA: TGTGCCAGCGTTGGGGAAGAGACCCAGTACTTC. Protein product: CASVGEETQYF.

The V gene is TRBV7-2, the J gene TRBJ1-3; tentatively, D is TRBD1 (5 bases). Germline-derived CDR1 and CDR2 are SGHTA and FQGNSA. Deletions cut 5 bases from V and 2 bases from J, with 10 bases between. The CDR3 has 14 amino acids. In DNA, the CDR3 is TGTGCCAGCAGCCCCACGGGGGCTGGAAACACCATATATTTT. It codes for CASSPTGAGNTIYF.

The rearrangement joins TRBV20-1 to TRBJ2-1; tentative D call: TRBD2 (6 bases). The germline V and J ends were trimmed by 8 bases and 8 bases, with 13 bases remaining between them. Germline V gene sequence: CDR1 DFQATT, CDR2 SNEGSKA (reference sequence). The CDR3 spans 11 residues. CDR3 in DNA: TGCAGTCCAATTCGGAGGGATGAGCAGTTCTTC. Translation: CSPIRRDEQFF.

V and J are TRBV3-1 (or the pseudogene TRBV3-2) and TRBJ2-7, with TRBD2 as a possible D gene (6 bases). V lost 4 bases and J lost 5, with 9 bases in between. The CDR3 spans 12 residues. In germline, CDR1 is LGHDT, CDR2 YNNKEL (reference sequence). The CDR3 region has the DNA TGTGCCAGCAGCCCGCCTAGCGACGAGCAGTACTTC. This gives the protein CASSPPSDEQYF.

This chain uses TRBV20-1 with TRBJ1-2; no clear D gene. CDR3 size: 12 residues. V shed 3 bases and J shed 2 bases, with 7 bases lying between them. CDR1 is DFQATT, CDR2 SNEGSKA, per germline (reference sequence). CDR3 coding DNA: TGCAGTGCTAGTTCCAGCAACTATGGCTACACCTTC. It encodes CSASSSNYGYTF.

The V and J genes are TRBV18 and TRBJ2-7; 7 nucleotides line up with TRBD1. Germline CDR1 and CDR2: KGHSH and LQKENI. V shed 1 base, J shed 6 bases, and the junction held 6 bases outside the gene matches. There are 14 residues in the CDR3. CDR3 region: CASSPLDKGAEQYF. CDR3 in DNA: TGTGCCAGCTCACCACTGGACAAGGGGGCCGAGCAGTACTTC.

This clone has only one observation. The chain employs TRBV28 and TRBJ2-1; perhaps TRBD2 as D (5 bases). There are 12 residues in the CDR3. V shed 6 bases and J shed 9 bases, with 12 bases lying between them. Looked up from germline, CDR1 is MDHEN and CDR2 is SYDVKM. The CDR3 reads CASSRQRAEQFF. The CDR3 nucleotides are TGTGCCAGCAGCCGTCAGAGGGCTGAGCAGTTCTTC. The whole variable domain, filled in from reference TRBV28 and TRBJ2-1, reads DVKVTQSSRYLVKRTGEKVFLECVQDMDHENMFWYRQDPGLGLRLIYFSYDVKMKEKGDIPEGYSVSREKKERFSLILESASTNQTSMYLCASSRQRAEQFFGPGTRLTVL.

The chain is built from TRBV9 and TRBJ2-2, with a tentative D call TRBD2 (6 bases). Between the trimmed V and J ends, which lost 2 bases and 7 bases, there was a span of 15 bases. This CDR3 has 15 amino acids. Germline CDR1 SGDLS, CDR2 YYNGEE. CDR3 amino acids: CASSVSRRDSGELFF. In DNA form, the CDR3 reads TGTGCCAGCAGCGTTTCCCGGCGGGATAGCGGGGAGCTGTTTTTT.

The gene calls are TRBV10-3 and TRBJ2-2; D is unclear. The CDR3 spans 15 residues. CDR1 and CDR2 (germline): ENHRY, SYGVKD. Trimming pared 3 bases from V and 1 base from J, leaving 9 bases between. This chain's CDR3 is CAISDGSENTGELFF. In DNA form, the CDR3 reads TGTGCCATCAGTGACGGGTCCGAGAACACCGGGGAGCTGTTTTTT.

The chain employs TRBV9 and TRBJ2-1; 7 bases are shared with TRBD2. Germline CDR1 SGDLS, CDR2 YYNGEE. V trimming: 0 bases; J trimming: 8 bases; junction bases outside the gene matches: 8. CDR3 length: 15 amino acids. In DNA form, the CDR3 reads TGTGCCAGCAGCGTAGAAGGACTAGTGGTGTATGAGCAGTTCTTC. It codes for CASSVEGLVVYEQFF.

The genes are TRBV6-1 and TRBJ1-5; no reliable D call. Trimming took 2 bases from V and 2 from J, leaving 13 bases between them. Germline CDR1 MNHNS, CDR2 SASEGT. The CDR3 consists of 16 residues. CDR3 sequence reads: CASSELVGWGNQPQHF. The CDR3 DNA reads TGTGCCAGCAGTGAACTGGTTGGGTGGGGCAATCAGCCCCAGCATTTT.

This chain connects TRBV5-1 to TRBJ1-2, with 10 bases lining up with TRBD1. Trimming at V came to 0 bases and at J to 1 base, leaving 9 bases not matched to a gene. The germline gives CDR1 SGHRS, CDR2 YFSETQ. The CDR3 loop spans 18 amino acids. The CDR3 DNA reads as TGCGCCAGCAGCTTGGCTCTGGGACAGGGGTCCATTAACTATGGCTACACCTTC. Its translation: CASSLALGQGSINYGYTF.

The chain has TRBV29-1 and TRBJ2-1; possible D gene TRBD2, 5 bases. CDR1 is SQVTM, CDR2 ANQGSEA, per germline. The CDR3 is 13 residues long. V was pared by 6 bases and J by 0 bases, with 9 bases between. The CDR3 is CSVSRVSYNEQFF. CDR3 DNA sequence: TGCAGCGTGTCGCGGGTCTCCTACAATGAGCAGTTCTTC.

The chain combines TRBV7-6 with TRBJ1-4; weak D call: TRBD1 (5 bases). CDR3 length equals 15 residues. The germline CDR1 and CDR2 sequences are SGHVS and FNYEAQ. V was cut by 7 bases and J by 1 base, with 13 bases left in between. CDR3 residues: CASNQGEGTNEKLFF. Written as DNA, the CDR3 is TGTGCCAGCAATCAAGGGGAGGGAACTAATGAAAAACTGTTTTTT. Full variable domain (rest looked up from reference TRBV7-6 and TRBJ1-4): GAGVSQSPRYKVTKRGQDVALRCDPISGHVSLYWYRQALGQGPEFLTYFNYEAQQDKSGLPNDRFSAERPEGSISTLTIQRTEQRDSAMYRCASNQGEGTNEKLFFGSGTQLSVL.

This chain links TRBV7-2 with TRBJ1-5; no definite D call. Trimming removed 1 base from V and 6 bases from J, with 4 bases in between. Germline values: CDR1 SGHTA, CDR2 FQGNSA. CDR3 length: 12 residues. CDR3 protein: CASSLVGQPQHF. Here the CDR3 DNA reads TGTGCCAGCAGCTTAGTGGGTCAGCCCCAGCATTTT.

The rearrangement links TRBV7-8 to TRBJ1-5; perhaps TRBD1 as D (6 bases). Trimming stripped 4 bases from V and 1 base from J, with 8 bases between. The CDR3 spans 14 residues. Germline values: CDR1 SGHVS, CDR2 FQNEAQ. The chain's CDR3 is CASSSQGSNQPQHF. In DNA form, the CDR3 reads TGTGCCAGCAGCTCACAGGGAAGCAATCAGCCCCAGCATTTT. The entire variable domain, with the rest obtained from reference TRBV7-8 and TRBJ1-5, is as follows: GAGVSQSPRYKVAKRGQDVALRCDPISGHVSLFWYQQALGQGPEFLTYFQNEAQLDKSGLPSDRFFAERPEGSVSTLKIQRTQQEDSAVYLCASSSQGSNQPQHFGDGTRLSIL.

The gene calls are TRBV29-1 and TRBJ1-1; possible D gene TRBD1, 5 bases. The germline gives CDR1 SQVTM, CDR2 ANQGSEA. This CDR3 is 14 amino acids long. V was cut by 6 bases and J by 4 bases, with 18 bases left in between. The CDR3 bases are TGCAGCGTGGTCATGCTAGGGGAGGTCACTGAAGCTTTCTTT. This codes for CSVVMLGEVTEAFF.

The chain joins TRBV7-2 to TRBJ1-2, with D hard to call. Germline CDR1 reads SGHTA; CDR2 reads FQGNSA. V was clipped by 6 bases and J by 8 bases, with 16 bases between them. The CDR3 sequence is 13 residues long. CDR3: CASSPAGKGGYTF. The CDR3, as DNA: TGTGCCAGCAGTCCCGCGGGGAAAGGGGGCTACACCTTC.

The chain combines TRBV9 with TRBJ1-2; a possible D gene is TRBD1 (5 bases). The V gene's germline CDR1 is SGDLS and CDR2 YYNGEE. The CDR3 loop spans 14 amino acids. Trimming removed 0 bases at V and 7 bases at J, with 13 bases between. The CDR3 sequence: CASSVGRGTGGYTF. The CDR3 nucleotides read TGTGCCAGCAGCGTAGGAAGGGGAACGGGTGGCTACACCTTC.

This chain joins TRBV5-1 and TRBJ2-1; D perhaps matches TRBD2 (6 bases). Germline V CDR1 and CDR2: SGHRS, YFSETQ. Trimming took off 7 bases at V and 0 bases at J, with 20 bases between the two ends. The CDR3 runs to 17 residues. CDR3 nucleotides: TGCGCCAGCGGAGGGCCGAGAAGCGGAAGCTCCTACAATGAGCAGTTCTTC. Translated: CASGGPRSGSSYNEQFF. Full variable domain (missing parts from reference TRBV5-1 and TRBJ2-1): KAGVTQTPRYLIKTRGQQVTLSCSPISGHRSVSWYQQTPGQGLQFLFEYFSETQRNKGNFPGRFSGRQFSNSRSEMNVSTLELGDSALYLCASGGPRSGSSYNEQFFGPGTRLTVL.

About this clone: The same CDR3 can be traced to other DNA sequences in this sample. J is TRBJ1-5 and V is TRBV29-1, with a weak D call TRBD1 (5 bases). The CDR3 has 12 residues. The V end lost 4 bases, the J end lost 3 bases, and 7 bases lay between the germline ends. Per the germline V gene, CDR1 is SQVTM and CDR2 is ANQGSEA. CDR3 region: CSVGGANQPQHF. The CDR3 coding sequence is TGCAGCGTTGGAGGGGCCAATCAGCCCCAGCATTTT.

The genes are TRBV19 and TRBJ2-4, with no clear D. The CDR3 loop spans 11 amino acids. Deletions cut 4 bases from V and 10 bases from J, with 8 bases between. In germline, CDR1 is LNHDA, CDR2 SQIVND (reference sequence). The CDR3 sequence is CASSNSAIQYF. The CDR3 DNA reads TGTGCCAGTAGTAACAGTGCTATTCAGTACTTC.

The chain recombines TRBV19 with TRBJ2-3; 7 bases are a match to TRBD1. V shed 6 bases and J 3 bases; nucleotides not matched to a gene: 3. Germline loops: CDR1 LNHDA, CDR2 SQIVND (reference sequence). The CDR3 is 13 residues long. The CDR3 spells CASRETGTDTQYF. The CDR3, as DNA: TGTGCCAGTAGAGAGACAGGGACAGATACGCAGTATTTT.